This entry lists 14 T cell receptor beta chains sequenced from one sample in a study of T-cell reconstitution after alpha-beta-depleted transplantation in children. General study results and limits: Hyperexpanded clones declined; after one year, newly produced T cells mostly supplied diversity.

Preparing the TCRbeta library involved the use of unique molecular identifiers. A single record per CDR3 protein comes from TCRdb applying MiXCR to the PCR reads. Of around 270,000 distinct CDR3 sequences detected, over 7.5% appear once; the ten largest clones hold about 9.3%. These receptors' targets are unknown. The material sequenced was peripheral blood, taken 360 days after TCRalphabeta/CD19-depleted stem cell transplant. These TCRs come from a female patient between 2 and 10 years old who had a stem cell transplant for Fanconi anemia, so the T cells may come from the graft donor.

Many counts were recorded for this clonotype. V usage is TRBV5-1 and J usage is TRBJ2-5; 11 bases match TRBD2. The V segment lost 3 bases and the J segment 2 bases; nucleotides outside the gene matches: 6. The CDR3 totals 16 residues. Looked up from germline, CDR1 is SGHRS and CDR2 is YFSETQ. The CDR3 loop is CASSSPGTSGQETQYF. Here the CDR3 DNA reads TGCGCCAGCAGCTCCCCCGGGACTAGCGGACAAGAGACCCAGTACTTC.

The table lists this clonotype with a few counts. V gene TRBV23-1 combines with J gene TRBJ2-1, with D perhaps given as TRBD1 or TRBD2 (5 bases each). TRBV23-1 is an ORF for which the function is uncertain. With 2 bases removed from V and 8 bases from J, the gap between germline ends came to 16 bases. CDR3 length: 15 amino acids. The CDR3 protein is CASSQMGQPGHEQFF. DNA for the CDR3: TGCGCCAGCAGTCAAATGGGCCAACCGGGACATGAGCAGTTCTTC.

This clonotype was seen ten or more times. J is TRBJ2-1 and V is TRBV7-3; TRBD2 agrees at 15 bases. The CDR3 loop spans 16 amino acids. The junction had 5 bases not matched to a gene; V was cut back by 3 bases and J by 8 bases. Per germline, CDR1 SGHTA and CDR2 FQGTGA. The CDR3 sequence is CASSFLGLAGGDEQFF. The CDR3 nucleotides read TGTGCCAGCAGCTTCCTCGGACTAGCGGGAGGGGATGAGCAGTTCTTC.

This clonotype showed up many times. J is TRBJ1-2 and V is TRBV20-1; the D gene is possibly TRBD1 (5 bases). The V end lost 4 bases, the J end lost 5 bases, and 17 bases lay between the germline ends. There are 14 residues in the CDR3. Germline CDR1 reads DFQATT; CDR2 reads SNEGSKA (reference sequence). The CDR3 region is CSAKRRGAAYGYTF. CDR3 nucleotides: TGCAGTGCTAAACGCCGTGGGGCAGCATATGGCTACACCTTC.

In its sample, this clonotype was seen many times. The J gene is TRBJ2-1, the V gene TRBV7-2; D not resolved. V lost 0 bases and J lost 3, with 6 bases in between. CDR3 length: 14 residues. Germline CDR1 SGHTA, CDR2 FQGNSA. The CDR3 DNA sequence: TGTGCCAGCAGCTTAGCGGGTTTCTACAATGAGCAGTTCTTC. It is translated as CASSLAGFYNEQFF.

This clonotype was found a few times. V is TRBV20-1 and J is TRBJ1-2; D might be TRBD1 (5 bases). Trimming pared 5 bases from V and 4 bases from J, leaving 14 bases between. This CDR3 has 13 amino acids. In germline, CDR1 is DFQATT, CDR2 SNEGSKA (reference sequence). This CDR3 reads CSAPGLGSYGYTF. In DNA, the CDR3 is TGCAGTGCTCCGGGACTGGGATCCTATGGCTACACCTTC.

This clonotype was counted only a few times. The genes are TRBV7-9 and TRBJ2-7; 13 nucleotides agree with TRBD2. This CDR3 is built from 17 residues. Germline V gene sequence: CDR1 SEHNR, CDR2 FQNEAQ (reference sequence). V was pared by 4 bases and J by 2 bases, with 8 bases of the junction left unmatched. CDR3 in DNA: TGTGCCAGCAGCTACGGACTAGCGGGGGTCCTCGCCTACGAGCAGTACTTC. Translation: CASSYGLAGVLAYEQYF.

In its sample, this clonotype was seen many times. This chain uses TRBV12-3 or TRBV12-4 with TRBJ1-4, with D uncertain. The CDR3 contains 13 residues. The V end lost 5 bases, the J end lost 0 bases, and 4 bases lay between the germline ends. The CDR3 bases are TGTGCCAGCAGTAGCTCAACTAATGAAAAACTGTTTTTT. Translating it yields CASSSSTNEKLFF.

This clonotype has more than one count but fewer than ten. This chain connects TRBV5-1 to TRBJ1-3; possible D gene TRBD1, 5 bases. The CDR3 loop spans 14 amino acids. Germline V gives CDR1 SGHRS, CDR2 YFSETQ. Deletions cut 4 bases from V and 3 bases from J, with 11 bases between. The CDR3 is CASSAGTDGNTIYF. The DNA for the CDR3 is TGCGCCAGCAGCGCCGGGACTGATGGAAACACCATATATTTT.

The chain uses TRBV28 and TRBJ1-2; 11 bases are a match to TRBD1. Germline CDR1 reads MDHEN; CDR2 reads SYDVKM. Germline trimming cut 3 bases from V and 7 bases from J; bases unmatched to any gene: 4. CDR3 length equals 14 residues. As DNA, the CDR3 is TGTGCCAGCAGTTTGGGACAGGGGGGTACTGGCTACACCTTC. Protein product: CASSLGQGGTGYTF.

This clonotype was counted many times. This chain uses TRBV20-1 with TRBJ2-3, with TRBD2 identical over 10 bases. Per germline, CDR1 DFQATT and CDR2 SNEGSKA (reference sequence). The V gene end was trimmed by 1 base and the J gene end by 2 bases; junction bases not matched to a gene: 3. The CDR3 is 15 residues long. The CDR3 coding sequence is TGCAGTGCTAGAGGCACTAGCGGGGTCACAGATACGCAGTATTTT. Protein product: CSARGTSGVTDTQYF.

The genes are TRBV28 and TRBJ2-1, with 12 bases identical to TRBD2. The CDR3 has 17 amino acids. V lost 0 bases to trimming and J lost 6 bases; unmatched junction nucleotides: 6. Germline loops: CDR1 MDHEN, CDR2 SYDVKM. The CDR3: CASSLWLAGGLGNEQFF. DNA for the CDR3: TGTGCCAGCAGTTTATGGCTAGCGGGGGGGCTGGGCAATGAGCAGTTCTTC. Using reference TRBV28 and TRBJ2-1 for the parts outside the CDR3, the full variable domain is DVKVTQSSRYLVKRTGEKVFLECVQDMDHENMFWYRQDPGLGLRLIYFSYDVKMKEKGDIPEGYSVSREKKERFSLILESASTNQTSMYLCASSLWLAGGLGNEQFFGPGTRLTVL.

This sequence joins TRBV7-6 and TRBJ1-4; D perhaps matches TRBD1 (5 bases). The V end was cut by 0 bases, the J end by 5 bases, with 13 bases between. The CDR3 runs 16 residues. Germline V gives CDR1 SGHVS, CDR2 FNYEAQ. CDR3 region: CASSLAWAGPNEKLFF. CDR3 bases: TGTGCCAGCAGCTTAGCGTGGGCAGGGCCGAATGAAAAACTGTTTTTT.

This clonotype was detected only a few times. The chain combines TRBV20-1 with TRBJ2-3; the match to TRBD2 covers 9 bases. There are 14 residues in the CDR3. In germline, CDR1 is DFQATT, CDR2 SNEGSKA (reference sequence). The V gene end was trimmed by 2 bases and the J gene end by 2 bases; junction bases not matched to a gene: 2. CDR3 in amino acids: CSARSSGATDTQYF. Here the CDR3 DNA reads TGCAGTGCTAGATCTAGCGGGGCCACAGATACGCAGTATTTT.